This T cell receptor (beta chain) was identified in a study of cytomegalovirus exposure and HLA in healthy donors. About the research overall: A later analysis reported the approximately 120 validation repertoires used the same platform as the approximately 660 first-cohort repertoires. Study observations and caveats: In vitro confirmation showed three CMV-associated chains to be CMV antigen specific.

The J segment lost 1 base and the V segment lost 5 bases, leaving 14 bases of the junction unmatched. Germline CDR1 MDHEN, CDR2 SYDVKM. CDR3 size: 17 residues. Sequencing used immunoSEQ multiplex PCR; TCRdb keeps in-frame clones, though not all of them. The sample shows fewer than 250,000 clones, around 86% of them seen only once. This clone was seen a single time. What it binds is not known. This sequence originates from a woman younger than 30 in good health and CMV-seropositive. The chain combines TRBV28 with TRBJ2-7; 7 nucleotides align to TRBD2. Sequenced material: PBMCs. In nucleotides, the CDR3 is TGTGCCAGCAGTCAAGTGGGGACCCCGGGGGGTTCCTACGAGCAGTACTTC. This encodes CASSQVGTPGGSYEQYF.